This T cell receptor beta chain was observed in a study of cytomegalovirus exposure and HLA in healthy donors. Study results and limitations: In vitro work confirmed that a few CMV-associated chains recognize CMV antigens. Among TCR beta chains, those listed as cytomegalovirus-associated numbered more than 150. Both high specificity and high sensitivity reportedly marked the classifier's diagnosis of cytomegalovirus status.

The donors formed part of the roughly 120-subject validation cohort, distinct from the roughly 700-subject first cohort. Germline CDR1 reads SQVTM; CDR2 reads ANQGSEA. This CDR3 contains 12 residues. V was shortened by 7 bases and J by 4 bases, with 11 bases between the two germline ends. A few counts support this clone. The target antigen is unknown. TCRdb's copy holds only in-frame clones and misses some; the assay was immunoSEQ multiplex PCR. The data show 120,000 to 150,000 clones, 88% seen once. This clonotype originated in a young woman in good health and CMV-seropositive. The source material was PBMCs. The V gene is TRBV29-1, the J gene TRBJ1-5; no clear D gene. CDR3 amino acids: CSAGSGNQPQHF. The CDR3, as DNA: TGCAGCGCCGGGTCCGGGAATCAGCCCCAGCATTTT.